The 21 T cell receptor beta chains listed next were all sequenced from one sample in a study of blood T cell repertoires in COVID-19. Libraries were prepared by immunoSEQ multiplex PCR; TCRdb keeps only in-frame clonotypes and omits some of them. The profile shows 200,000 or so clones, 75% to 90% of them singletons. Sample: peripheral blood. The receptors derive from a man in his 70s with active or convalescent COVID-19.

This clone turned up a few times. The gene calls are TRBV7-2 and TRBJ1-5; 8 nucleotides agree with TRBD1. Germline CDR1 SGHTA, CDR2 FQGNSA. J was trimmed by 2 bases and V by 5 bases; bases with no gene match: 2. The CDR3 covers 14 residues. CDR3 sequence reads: CASSKTGGNQPQHF. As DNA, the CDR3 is TGTGCCAGCAGCAAGACAGGGGGCAATCAGCCCCAGCATTTT.

The CDR3 DNA reads TGTGCCAGCAGTTACAATTATGGGACAGTCCAAGAGACCCAGTACTTC. This gives the protein CASSYNYGTVQETQYF. V gene TRBV6-2 or TRBV6-3 combines with J gene TRBJ2-5; 7 bases map to TRBD1. V was pared by 2 bases and J by 1 base, with 7 bases of the junction left unmatched. The CDR3 covers 16 residues. Germline-derived CDR1 and CDR2 are MNHEY and SVGEGT.

Here the CDR3 DNA reads TGTGCCAGCAGTCGGACAGCCTACGAGCAGTACTTC. Amino acids: CASSRTAYEQYF. The chain has TRBV12-3 or TRBV12-4 and TRBJ2-7, with TRBD1 as a possible D gene (6 bases). The V and J ends lost 5 bases and 2 bases respectively, with 7 bases between them. The CDR3 length is 12 residues.

The CDR3, as DNA: TGTGCCACCCAACAGGGGGCTCCCCCACTGGAGCAGTTCTTC. Translated, it gives CATQQGAPPLEQFF. The genes are TRBV15 and TRBJ2-1, with 9 bases lining up with TRBD1. Germline V gene lookup returns CDR1 LNHNV and CDR2 YYDKDF (reference sequence). This CDR3 has 14 residues. V trimming: 8 bases; J trimming: 10 bases; junction bases outside the gene matches: 12.

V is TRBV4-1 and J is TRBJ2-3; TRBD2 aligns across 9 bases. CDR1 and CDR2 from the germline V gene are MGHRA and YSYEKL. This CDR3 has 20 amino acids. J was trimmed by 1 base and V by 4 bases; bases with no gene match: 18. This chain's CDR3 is CASSREVLSGTSSRTDTQYF. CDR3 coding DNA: TGCGCCAGCAGCCGAGAAGTTCTTTCCGGGACTAGCAGTCGCACAGATACGCAGTATTTT.

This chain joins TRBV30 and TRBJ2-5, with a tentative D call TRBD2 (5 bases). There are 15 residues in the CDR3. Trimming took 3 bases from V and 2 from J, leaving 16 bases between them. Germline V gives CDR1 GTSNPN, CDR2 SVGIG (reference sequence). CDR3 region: CAWSPGESLQETQYF. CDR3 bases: TGTGCCTGGAGCCCCGGGGAGTCACTACAAGAGACCCAGTACTTC.

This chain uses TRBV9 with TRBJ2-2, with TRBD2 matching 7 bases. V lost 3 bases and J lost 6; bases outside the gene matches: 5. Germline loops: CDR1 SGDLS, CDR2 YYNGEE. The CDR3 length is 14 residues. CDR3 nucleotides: TGTGCCAGCAGCGGCGCGACTAGCCCCGGGGAGCTGTTTTTT. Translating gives CASSGATSPGELFF.

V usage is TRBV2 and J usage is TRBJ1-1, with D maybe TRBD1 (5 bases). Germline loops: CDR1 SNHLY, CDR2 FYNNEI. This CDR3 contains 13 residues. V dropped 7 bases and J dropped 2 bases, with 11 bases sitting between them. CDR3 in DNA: TGTGCCAGCACCCAGACAGTTAACACTGAAGCTTTCTTT. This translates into CASTQTVNTEAFF.

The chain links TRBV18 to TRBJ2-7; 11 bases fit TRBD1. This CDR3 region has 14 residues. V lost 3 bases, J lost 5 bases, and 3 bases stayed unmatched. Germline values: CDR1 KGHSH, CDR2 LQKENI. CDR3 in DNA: TGTGCCAGCTCACCCCGGACAGGGGGCAACGAGCAGTACTTC. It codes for CASSPRTGGNEQYF.

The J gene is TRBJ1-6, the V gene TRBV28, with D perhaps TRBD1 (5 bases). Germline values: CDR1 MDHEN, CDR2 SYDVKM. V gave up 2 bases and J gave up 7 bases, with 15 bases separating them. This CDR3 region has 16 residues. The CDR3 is CASSLLMTASNSPLHF. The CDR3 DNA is TGTGCCAGCAGTTTACTTATGACAGCGTCAAATTCACCCCTCCACTTT.

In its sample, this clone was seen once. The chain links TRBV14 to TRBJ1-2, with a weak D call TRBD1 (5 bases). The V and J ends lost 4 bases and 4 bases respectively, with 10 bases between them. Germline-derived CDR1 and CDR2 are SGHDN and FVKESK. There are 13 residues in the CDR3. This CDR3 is CASSPTVSYGYTF. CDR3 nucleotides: TGTGCCAGCAGCCCGACAGTTTCCTATGGCTACACCTTC.

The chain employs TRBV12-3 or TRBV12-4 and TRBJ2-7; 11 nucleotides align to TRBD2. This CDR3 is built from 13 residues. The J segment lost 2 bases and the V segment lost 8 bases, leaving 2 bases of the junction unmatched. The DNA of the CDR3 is TGTGCCAGCGGGACTAGCGGCGCCTACGAGCAGTACTTC. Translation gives CASGTSGAYEQYF.

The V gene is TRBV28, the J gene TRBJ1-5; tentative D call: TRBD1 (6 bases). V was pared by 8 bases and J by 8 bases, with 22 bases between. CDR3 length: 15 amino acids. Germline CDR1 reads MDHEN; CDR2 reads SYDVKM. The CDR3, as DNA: TGTGCCAGCCCGCCGCCCTCGGGGGGCGGGGAGCCCCAGCATTTT. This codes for CASPPPSGGGEPQHF.

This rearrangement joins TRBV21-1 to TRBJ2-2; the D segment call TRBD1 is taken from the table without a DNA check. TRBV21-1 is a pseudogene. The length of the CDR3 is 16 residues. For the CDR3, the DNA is TGTGCCAGCAGCAAAGGGGCAGGGGAAGACACCGGGGAGCTGTTTTTT. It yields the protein CASSKGAGEDTGELFF.

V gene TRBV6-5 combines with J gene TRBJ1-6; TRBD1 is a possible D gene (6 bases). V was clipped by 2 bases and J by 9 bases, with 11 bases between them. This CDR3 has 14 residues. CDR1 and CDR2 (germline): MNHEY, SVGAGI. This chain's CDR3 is CASSYGGGSSPLHF. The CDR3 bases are TGTGCCAGCAGTTACGGGGGGGGCTCTTCACCCCTCCACTTT.

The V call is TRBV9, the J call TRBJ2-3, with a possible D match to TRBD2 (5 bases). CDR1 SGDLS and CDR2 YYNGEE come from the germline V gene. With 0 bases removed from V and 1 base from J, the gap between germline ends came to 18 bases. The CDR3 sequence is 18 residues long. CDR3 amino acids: CASSVGPSSSLGTDTQYF. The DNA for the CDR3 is TGTGCCAGCAGCGTAGGCCCATCGTCTAGCCTCGGCACAGATACGCAGTATTTT. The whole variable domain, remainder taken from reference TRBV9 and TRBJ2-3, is DSGVTQTPKHLITATGQRVTLRCSPRSGDLSVYWYQQSLDQGLQFLIQYYNGEERAKGNILERFSAQQFPDLHSELNLSSLELGDSALYFCASSVGPSSSLGTDTQYFGPGTRLTVL.

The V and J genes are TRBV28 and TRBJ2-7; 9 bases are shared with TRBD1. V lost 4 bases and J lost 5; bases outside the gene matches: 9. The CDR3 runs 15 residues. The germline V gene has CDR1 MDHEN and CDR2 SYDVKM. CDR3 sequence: CASSSWDRVKNEQYF. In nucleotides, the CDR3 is TGTGCCAGCAGTTCTTGGGACAGGGTAAAGAACGAGCAGTACTTC.

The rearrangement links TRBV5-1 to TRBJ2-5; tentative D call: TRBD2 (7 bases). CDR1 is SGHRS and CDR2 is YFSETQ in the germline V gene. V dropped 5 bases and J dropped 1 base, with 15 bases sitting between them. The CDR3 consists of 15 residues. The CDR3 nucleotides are TGCGCCAGCAGTAGAGGGGGGGCTGGCCAAGAGACCCAGTACTTC. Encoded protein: CASSRGGAGQETQYF. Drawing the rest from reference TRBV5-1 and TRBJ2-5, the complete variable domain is KAGVTQTPRYLIKTRGQQVTLSCSPISGHRSVSWYQQTPGQGLQFLFEYFSETQRNKGNFPGRFSGRQFSNSRSEMNVSTLELGDSALYLCASSRGGAGQETQYFGPGTRLLVL.

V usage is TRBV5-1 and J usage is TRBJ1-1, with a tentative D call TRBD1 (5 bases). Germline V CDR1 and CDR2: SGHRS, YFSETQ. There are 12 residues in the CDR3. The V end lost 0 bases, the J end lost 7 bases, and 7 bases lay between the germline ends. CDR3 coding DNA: TGCGCCAGCAGCTTGGTTAGGGGTGAAGCTTTCTTT. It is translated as CASSLVRGEAFF.

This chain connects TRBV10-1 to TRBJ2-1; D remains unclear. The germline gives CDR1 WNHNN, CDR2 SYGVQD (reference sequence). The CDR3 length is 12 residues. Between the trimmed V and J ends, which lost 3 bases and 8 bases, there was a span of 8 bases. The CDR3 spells CASSDEYYEQFF. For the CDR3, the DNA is TGCGCCAGCAGTGATGAATACTATGAGCAGTTCTTC.

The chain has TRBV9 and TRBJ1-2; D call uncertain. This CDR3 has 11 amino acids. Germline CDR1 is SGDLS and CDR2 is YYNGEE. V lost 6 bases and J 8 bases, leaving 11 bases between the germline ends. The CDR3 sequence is CASMRHPGYTF. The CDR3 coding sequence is TGTGCCAGCATGAGACACCCAGGCTACACCTTC.